A selection of T cell receptor beta chains follows, all from one sample in a study of regulatory T cells in long-lasting Graves disease. TCRdb fed the multiplex PCR reads into MiXCR, producing one record per CDR3 protein. The sample has about 470,000 distinct CDR3 sequences, less than 25% seen once. Material: peripheral blood mononuclear cells (PBMCs), obtained when the disease was refractory, from a patient treated with antithyroid drugs. These receptors originate from a female donor with Graves disease. Each CDR3 is given with its conserved first and last residue. D genes are given only for firm matches. Size is stated for part of the rows, as once, few or many counts, or as a class when the clone is expanded.

NA	TRBV2	TRBJ1-1	14	many	CASSKAGLGTEAFF	TGTGCCAGCAGTAAAGCAGGGCTGGGCACTGAAGCTTTCTTT
NA	TRBV10-2	TRBJ2-4	13	many	CASSVLAEDIQYF	TGCGCCAGTTCCGTGCTTGCGGAAGACATTCAGTACTTC
NA	TRBV6-2/TRBV6-3	TRBJ2-2	12	many	CAIHLNTGELFF	TGTGCCATCCACCTGAACACCGGGGAGCTGTTTTTT
NA	TRBV2	TRBJ1-1	13	many	CASRRDRNTEAFF	TGTGCCAGCAGACGAGACAGGAACACTGAAGCTTTCTTT
NA	TRBV2	TRBJ1-1	11	many	CASFMNTEAFF	TGTGCCAGCTTTATGAACACTGAAGCTTTCTTT
NA	TRBV30	TRBJ1-4	13	NA	CAWLPIGSEKLFF	TGTGCCTGGCTCCCCATCGGGAGTGAAAAACTGTTTTTT
TRBD1	TRBV27	TRBJ1-1	14	NA	CASRTGDLSTEASF	TGTGCCAGCAGGACAGGGGATCTGAGCACTGAAGCTTCCTTT
NA	TRBV3-1	TRBJ1-1	15	many	CASSQEGARNTEAFF	TGTGCCAGCAGCCAAGAGGGCGCGAGGAACACTGAAGCTTTCTTT
TRBD2	TRBV29-1	TRBJ2-7	14	many	CSVVSSGRTYEQYF	TGCAGCGTTGTTTCTAGCGGGAGGACCTACGAGCAGTACTTC
TRBD2	TRBV7-9	TRBJ2-7	14	few	CASSLASGTHEQYF	TGTGCCAGCAGCTTGGCTAGCGGTACCCACGAGCAGTACTTC
NA	TRBV6-1	TRBJ1-5	16	NA	CASSESSAGGSQPQHF	TGTGCCAGCAGTGAATCGTCGGCCGGTGGGAGTCAGCCCCAGCATTTT
NA	TRBV27	TRBJ1-6	16	many	CASSLGRNSYNSPLHF	TGTGCCAGCAGTTTAGGGCGGAACTCCTATAATTCACCCCTCCACTTT
NA	TRBV12-3/TRBV12-4	TRBJ2-3	14	NA	CASSFKSTGDTQYF	TGTGCCAGCAGTTTCAAGTCGACGGGAGATACGCAGTATTTT
NA	TRBV27	TRBJ2-7	15	NA	CASSDLTGVSYEQYF	TGTGCCAGCAGTGACTTAACGGGAGTCTCCTACGAGCAGTACTTC
TRBD1	TRBV19	TRBJ2-7	14	many	CASSPRTGRREQYF	TGTGCCAGTAGTCCTCGGACAGGGCGCAGGGAGCAGTACTTC
NA	TRBV6-1	TRBJ2-7	14	few	CACRPVGQSSEQYF	TGTGCCTGCAGGCCCGTGGGACAATCCAGCGAGCAGTACTTC
NA	TRBV7-7	TRBJ2-5	15	few	CASSPTAGGLETQYF	TGTGCTAGCAGCCCAACAGCAGGAGGGCTAGAGACCCAGTACTTC
NA	TRBV28	TRBJ2-3	14	once	CASSFGARTDTQYF	TGTGCCAGCAGTTTTGGGGCCCGCACAGATACGCAGTATTTT
NA	TRBV28	TRBJ1-1	11	many	CASSPGTYAFF	TGTGCCAGCAGCCCCGGGACCTACGCTTTCTTT
TRBD1	TRBV12-3/TRBV12-4	TRBJ1-6	14	many	CASSPTGANSPLHF	TGTGCCAGCAGCCCTACAGGGGCCAATTCACCCCTCCACTTT
TRBD2	TRBV28	TRBJ2-5	14	many	CASSPAGWVETQYF	TGTGCCAGCAGCCCAGCGGGGTGGGTCGAGACCCAGTACTTC
NA	TRBV29-1	TRBJ2-5	12	NA	CSVAGEIRSQYF	TGCAGCGTTGCCGGTGAGATCAGGTCCCAGTACTTC
NA	TRBV5-1	TRBJ2-1	13	NA	CASSHPEGNEQFF	TGCGCCAGCAGCCATCCGGAGGGAAATGAGCAGTTCTTC
NA	TRBV29-1	TRBJ1-1	14	few	CSVEFPGVNTEAFF	TGCAGCGTTGAGTTCCCAGGAGTGAACACTGAAGCTTTCTTT
NA	TRBV7-3	TRBJ2-2	14	once	CASSSHPGSGELFF	TGTGCCAGCAGCTCCCACCCGGGGAGCGGGGAGCTGTTTTTT
NA	TRBV4-3	TRBJ1-4	15	NA	CASSLSGGEGEKLFF	TGCGCCAGCAGCCTCTCCGGAGGGGAAGGGGAAAAACTGTTTTTT
TRBD2	TRBV5-1	TRBJ2-1	16	NA	CASSVGLGGLGNEQFF	TGCGCCAGCAGCGTAGGACTAGGAGGTTTGGGAAATGAGCAGTTCTTC
TRBD2	TRBV3-1	TRBJ2-2	14	few	CASSRGGSTGELFF	TGTGCCAGCAGCCGGGGAGGGTCCACCGGGGAGCTGTTTTTT
NA	TRBV10-3	TRBJ2-2	13	few	CAIRRDNTGELFF	TGTGCCATCAGGAGAGATAACACCGGGGAGCTGTTTTTT
NA	TRBV30	TRBJ1-2	14	few	CAWAPGTIYYGYTF	TGTGCCTGGGCCCCTGGGACGATATACTATGGCTACACCTTC
NA	TRBV12-3/TRBV12-4	TRBJ1-1	15	many	CASSLRNSGDTEAFF	TGTGCCAGCAGTTTAAGGAACTCGGGGGACACTGAAGCTTTCTTT
NA	TRBV11-2	TRBJ1-1	16	many	CASSLGPWTANTEAFF	TGTGCCAGCAGCTTAGGTCCTTGGACAGCTAACACTGAAGCTTTCTTT
TRBD2	TRBV28	TRBJ2-7	13	NA	CASISGTHYEQYF	TGTGCCAGTATTAGCGGGACCCACTACGAGCAGTACTTC
NA	TRBV12-3/TRBV12-4	TRBJ2-3	11	NA	CASSFSQQRYF	TGTGCCAGCAGTTTTTCTCAGCAGCGGTATTTT
NA	TRBV7-7	TRBJ2-7	12	NA	CAIRRFSYEQYF	TGTGCTATACGACGGTTCTCCTACGAGCAGTACTTC
NA	TRBV6-2/TRBV6-3	TRBJ1-5	15	NA	CASSYWEGSNQPQHF	TGTGCCAGCAGTTACTGGGAGGGCAGCAATCAGCCCCAGCATTTT
NA	TRBV12-3/TRBV12-4	TRBJ1-1	13	many	CASRSPMNTEAFF	TGTGCCAGCAGATCACCCATGAACACTGAAGCTTTCTTT
NA	TRBV7-7	TRBJ2-2	16	NA	CASSSYRASSTGELFF	TGTGCTAGCAGCTCATACCGGGCGTCGAGCACCGGGGAGCTGTTTTTT
NA	TRBV5-1	TRBJ2-1	13	NA	CASSLRSAYEQFF	TGCGCCAGCAGCTTGAGGAGCGCTTATGAGCAGTTCTTC
TRBD2	TRBV20-1	TRBJ2-2	17	NA	CSARGLAGESVTGELFF	TGCAGTGCTAGAGGACTAGCGGGAGAGTCGGTCACCGGGGAGCTGTTTTTT
NA	TRBV7-9	TRBJ1-1	14	NA	CASSPGTPLTEAFF	TGTGCCAGCAGCCCCGGGACCCCTCTCACTGAAGCTTTCTTT
NA	TRBV19	TRBJ2-7	11	NA	CASSDSLEQYF	TGTGCCAGTAGCGATTCCCTGGAGCAGTACTTC
TRBD1	TRBV6-2/TRBV6-3	TRBJ2-7	15	many	CASSYSGTGHYEQYF	TGTGCCAGCAGTTACTCCGGGACAGGGCACTACGAGCAGTACTTC
NA	TRBV28	TRBJ1-5	14	many	CATGAGASNQPQHF	TGTGCCACAGGGGCGGGGGCTAGCAATCAGCCCCAGCATTTT
NA	TRBV28	TRBJ1-2	15	many	CASRKTGLEISGYTF	TGTGCCAGCAGGAAAACAGGGCTCGAGATCTCTGGCTACACCTTC
TRBD2	TRBV20-1	TRBJ2-7	15	many	CSASTTSGSIYEQYF	TGCAGTGCTAGCACCACTAGCGGGAGCATCTACGAGCAGTACTTC